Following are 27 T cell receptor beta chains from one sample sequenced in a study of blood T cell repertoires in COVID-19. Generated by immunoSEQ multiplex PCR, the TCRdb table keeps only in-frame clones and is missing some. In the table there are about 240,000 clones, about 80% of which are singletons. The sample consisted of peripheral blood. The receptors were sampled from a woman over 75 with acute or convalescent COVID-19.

This chain's CDR3 is CAWGSGQLQETQYF. The CDR3 DNA follows: TGTGCCTGGGGATCGGGACAGCTCCAAGAGACCCAGTACTTC. This chain connects TRBV30 to TRBJ2-5, with TRBD1 matching 7 bases. CDR1 is GTSNPN, CDR2 SVGIG, per germline (reference sequence). V lost 5 bases and J lost 1; bases outside the gene matches: 7. The CDR3 is 14 amino acids.

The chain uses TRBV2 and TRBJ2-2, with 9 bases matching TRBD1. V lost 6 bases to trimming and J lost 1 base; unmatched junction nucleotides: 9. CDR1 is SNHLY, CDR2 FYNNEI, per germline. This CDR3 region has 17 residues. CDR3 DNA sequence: TGTGCCAGCAGACGGACAGGGGAGGGTAGGAACACCGGGGAGCTGTTTTTT. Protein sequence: CASRRTGEGRNTGELFF.

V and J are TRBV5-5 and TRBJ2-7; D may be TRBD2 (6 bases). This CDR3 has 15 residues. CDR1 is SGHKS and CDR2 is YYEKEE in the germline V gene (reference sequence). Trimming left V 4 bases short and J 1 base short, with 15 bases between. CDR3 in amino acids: CASSPLGGWSYEQYF. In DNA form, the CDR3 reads TGTGCCAGCAGCCCCCTGGGGGGTTGGTCCTACGAGCAGTACTTC.

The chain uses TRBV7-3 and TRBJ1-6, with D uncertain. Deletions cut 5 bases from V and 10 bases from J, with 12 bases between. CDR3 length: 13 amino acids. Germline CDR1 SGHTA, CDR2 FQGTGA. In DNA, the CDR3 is TGTGCCAGCAGCCGGAGAGACGGATCACCCCTCCACTTT. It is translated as CASSRRDGSPLHF.

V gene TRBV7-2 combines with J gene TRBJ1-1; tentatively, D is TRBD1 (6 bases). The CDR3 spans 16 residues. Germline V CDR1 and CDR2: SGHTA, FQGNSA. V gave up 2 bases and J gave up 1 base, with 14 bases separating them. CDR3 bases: TGTGCCAGCAGCTTACAGCCTAGGGGGACGAACACTGAAGCTTTCTTT. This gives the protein CASSLQPRGTNTEAFF.

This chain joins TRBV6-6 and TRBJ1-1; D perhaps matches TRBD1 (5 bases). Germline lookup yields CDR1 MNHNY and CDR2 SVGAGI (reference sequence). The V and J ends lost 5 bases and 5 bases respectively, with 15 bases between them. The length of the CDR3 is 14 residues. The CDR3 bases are TGTGCCAGCAGTCCTCGGGGCCGGGAGACTGAAGCTTTCTTT. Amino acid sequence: CASSPRGRETEAFF.

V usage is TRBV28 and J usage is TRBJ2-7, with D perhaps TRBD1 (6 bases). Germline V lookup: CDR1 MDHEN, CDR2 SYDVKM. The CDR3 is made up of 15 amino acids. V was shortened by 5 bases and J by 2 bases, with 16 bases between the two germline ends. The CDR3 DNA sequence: TGTGCCAGCAGTCTCTGGGACACCTGGGCCTACGAGCAGTACTTC. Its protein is CASSLWDTWAYEQYF.

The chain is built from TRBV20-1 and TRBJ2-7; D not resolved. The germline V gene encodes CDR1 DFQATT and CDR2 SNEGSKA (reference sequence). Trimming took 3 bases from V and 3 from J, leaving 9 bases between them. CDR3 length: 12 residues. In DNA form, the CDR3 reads TGCAGTGCTAGTTTCCAGGACTACGAGCAGTACTTC. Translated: CSASFQDYEQYF.

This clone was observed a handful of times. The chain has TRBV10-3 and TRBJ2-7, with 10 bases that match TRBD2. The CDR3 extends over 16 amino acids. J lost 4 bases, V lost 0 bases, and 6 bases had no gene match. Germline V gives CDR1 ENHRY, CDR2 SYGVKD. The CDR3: CAISESRGGLAYEQYF. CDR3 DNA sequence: TGTGCCATCAGTGAGTCCCGGGGGGGACTAGCGTACGAGCAGTACTTC.

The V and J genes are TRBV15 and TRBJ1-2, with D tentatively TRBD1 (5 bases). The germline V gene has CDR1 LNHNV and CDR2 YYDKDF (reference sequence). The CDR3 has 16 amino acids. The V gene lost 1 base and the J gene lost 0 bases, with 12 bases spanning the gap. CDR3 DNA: TGTGCCACCAGCAGAGGGGGGAGGGGACCTAACTATGGCTACACCTTC. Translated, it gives CATSRGGRGPNYGYTF.

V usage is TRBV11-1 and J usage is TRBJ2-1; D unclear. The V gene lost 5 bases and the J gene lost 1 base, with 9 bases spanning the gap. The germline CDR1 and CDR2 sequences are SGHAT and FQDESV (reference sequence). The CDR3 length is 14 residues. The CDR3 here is CASSARPSYNEQFF. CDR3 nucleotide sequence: TGTGCCAGCAGCGCGCGCCCGTCCTACAATGAGCAGTTCTTC.

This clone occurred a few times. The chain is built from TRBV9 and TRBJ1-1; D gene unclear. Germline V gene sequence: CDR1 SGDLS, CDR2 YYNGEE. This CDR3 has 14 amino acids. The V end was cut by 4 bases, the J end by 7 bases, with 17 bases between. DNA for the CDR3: TGTGCCAGCAGCCCCCGGGATAATCGGGATGAAGCTTTCTTT. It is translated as CASSPRDNRDEAFF. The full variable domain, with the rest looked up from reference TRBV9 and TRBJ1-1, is DSGVTQTPKHLITATGQRVTLRCSPRSGDLSVYWYQQSLDQGLQFLIQYYNGEERAKGNILERFSAQQFPDLHSELNLSSLELGDSALYFCASSPRDNRDEAFFGQGTRLTVV.

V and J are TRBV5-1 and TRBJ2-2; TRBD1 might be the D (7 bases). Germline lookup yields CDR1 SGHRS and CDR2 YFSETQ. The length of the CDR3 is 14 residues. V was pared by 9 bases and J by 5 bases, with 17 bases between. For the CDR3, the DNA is TGCGCCACCGCGGCGGGACAGAGAACCGGGGAGCTGTTTTTT. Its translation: CATAAGQRTGELFF.

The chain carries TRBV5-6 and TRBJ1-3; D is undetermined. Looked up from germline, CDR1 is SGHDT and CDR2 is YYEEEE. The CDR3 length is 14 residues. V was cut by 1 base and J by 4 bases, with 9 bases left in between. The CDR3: CASSLMGLGNTIYF. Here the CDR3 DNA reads TGTGCCAGCAGCTTGATGGGCCTGGGAAACACCATATATTTT.

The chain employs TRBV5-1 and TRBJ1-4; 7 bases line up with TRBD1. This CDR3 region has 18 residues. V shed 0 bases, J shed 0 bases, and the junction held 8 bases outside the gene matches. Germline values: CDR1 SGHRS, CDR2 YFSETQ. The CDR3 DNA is TGCGCCAGCAGCTTGGTGGGACAGCTACCAGCAACTAATGAAAAACTGTTTTTT. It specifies CASSLVGQLPATNEKLFF.

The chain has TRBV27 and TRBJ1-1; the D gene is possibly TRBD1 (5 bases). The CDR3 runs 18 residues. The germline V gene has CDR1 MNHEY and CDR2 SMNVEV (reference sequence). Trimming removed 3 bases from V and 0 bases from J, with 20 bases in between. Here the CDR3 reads CASSLSAGKGPMNTEAFF. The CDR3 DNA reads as TGTGCCAGCAGTTTGTCCGCGGGGAAGGGGCCCATGAACACTGAAGCTTTCTTT.

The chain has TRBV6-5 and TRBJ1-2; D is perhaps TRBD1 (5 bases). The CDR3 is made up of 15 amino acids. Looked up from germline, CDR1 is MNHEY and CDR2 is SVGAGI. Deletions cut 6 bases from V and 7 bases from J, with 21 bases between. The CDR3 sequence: CASRNGGQPQVGYTF. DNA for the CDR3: TGTGCCAGCAGGAACGGGGGTCAACCCCAGGTTGGCTACACCTTC.

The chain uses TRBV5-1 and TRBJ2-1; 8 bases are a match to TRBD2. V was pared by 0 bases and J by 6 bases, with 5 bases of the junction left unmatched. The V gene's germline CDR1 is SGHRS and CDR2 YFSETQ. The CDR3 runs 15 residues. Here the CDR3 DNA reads TGCGCCAGCAGCTTGGCGGGGGGGCTCGGCAATGAGCAGTTCTTC. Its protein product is CASSLAGGLGNEQFF.

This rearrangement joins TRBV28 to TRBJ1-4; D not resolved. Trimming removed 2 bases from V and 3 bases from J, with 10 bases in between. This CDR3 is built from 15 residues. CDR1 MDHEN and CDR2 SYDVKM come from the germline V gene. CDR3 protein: CASSLPLGANEKLFF. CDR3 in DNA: TGTGCCAGCAGTTTACCCCTTGGAGCTAATGAAAAACTGTTTTTT.

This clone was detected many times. DNA for the CDR3: TGCAGCGTCCCAAAGCCAGGGGGGAATCAAGAGACCCAGTACTTC. It codes for CSVPKPGGNQETQYF. The chain has TRBV29-1 and TRBJ2-5, with D possibly matching TRBD1 (7 bases). In germline, CDR1 is SQVTM, CDR2 ANQGSEA. The CDR3 is 15 residues long. Trimming removed 6 bases at V and 2 bases at J, with 19 bases between.

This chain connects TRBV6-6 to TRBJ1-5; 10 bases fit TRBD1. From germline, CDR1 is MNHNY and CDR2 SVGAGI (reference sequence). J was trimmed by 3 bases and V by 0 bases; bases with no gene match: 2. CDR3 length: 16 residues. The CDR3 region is CASSYSGQGTNQPQHF. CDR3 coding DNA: TGTGCCAGCAGTTACTCGGGACAGGGGACCAATCAGCCCCAGCATTTT.

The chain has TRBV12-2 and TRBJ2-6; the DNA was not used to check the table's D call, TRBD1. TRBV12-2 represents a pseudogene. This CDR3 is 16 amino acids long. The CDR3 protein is CASRSTGASGANVLTF. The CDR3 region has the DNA TGTGCAAGTCGCTCCACAGGGGCTTCTGGGGCCAACGTCCTGACTTTC.

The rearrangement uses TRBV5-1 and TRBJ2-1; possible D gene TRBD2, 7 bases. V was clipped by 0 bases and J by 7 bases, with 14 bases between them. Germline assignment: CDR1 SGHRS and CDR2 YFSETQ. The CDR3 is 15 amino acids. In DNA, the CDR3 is TGCGCCAGCAGCTTGGCGGGCGGGGGCCGGAATGAGCAGTTCTTC. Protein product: CASSLAGGGRNEQFF.

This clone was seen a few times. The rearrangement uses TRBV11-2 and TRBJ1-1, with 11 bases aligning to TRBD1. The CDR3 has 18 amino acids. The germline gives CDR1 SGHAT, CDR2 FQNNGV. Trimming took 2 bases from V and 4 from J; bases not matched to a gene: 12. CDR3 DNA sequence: TGTGCCAGCAGCTTATTTCGAGTGGGGACAGGGGGTGGCACTGAAGCTTTCTTT. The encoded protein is CASSLFRVGTGGGTEAFF.

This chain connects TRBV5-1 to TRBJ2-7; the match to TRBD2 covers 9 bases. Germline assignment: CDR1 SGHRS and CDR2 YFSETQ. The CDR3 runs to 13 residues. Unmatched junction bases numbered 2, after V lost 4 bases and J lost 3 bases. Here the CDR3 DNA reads TGCGCCAGCAGCCGTAGCGGGGGCTACGAGCAGTACTTC. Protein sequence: CASSRSGGYEQYF.

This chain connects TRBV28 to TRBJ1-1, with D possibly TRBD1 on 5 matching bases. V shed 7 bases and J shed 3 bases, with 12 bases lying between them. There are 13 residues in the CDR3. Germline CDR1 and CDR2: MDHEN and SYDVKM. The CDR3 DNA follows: TGTGCCAGCACCCCGGCGGGGGACACTGAAGCTTTCTTT. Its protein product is CASTPAGDTEAFF.

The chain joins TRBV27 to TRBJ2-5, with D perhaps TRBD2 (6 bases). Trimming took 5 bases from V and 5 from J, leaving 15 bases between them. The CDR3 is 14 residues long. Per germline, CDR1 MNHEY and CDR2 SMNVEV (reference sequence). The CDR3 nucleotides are TGTGCCAGCAGTACCTTGGGACTCCAGGAGACCCAGTACTTC. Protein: CASSTLGLQETQYF.